The T cell receptor (beta chain) under discussion was sequenced for a study of cytomegalovirus exposure and HLA in healthy donors (dated by TCRdb to the late 2010s). Concerning the study at large: According to an earlier analysis of 450 to 650 of the donors, about 179 million T cells yielded 90 million to 140 million unique TCR beta sequences and 276 Gb of sequence data. Alongside the repertoire data, information on donor age, sex, ethnicity and CMV serostatus was compiled. In the later analysis, no new phenotypic data were used to find candidate immune exposures; instead, reliance was placed on TCR beta sequences and their occurrence across donors. Because of strong linkage in the cohort, four to six DR-DQ haplotypes were treated as single units for association and clustering. The study used immunosequencing to profile the T cell repertoires of 666 subjects and linked those repertoires to cytomegalovirus serostatus. The study was designed to test whether signatures of past pathogen exposure could be identified by cataloging public T cell receptors. In a later genetic analysis, genome-wide SNP genotypes for about three fifths of the roughly 670 donors were used, and that subset was treated as a discovery cohort. Among some 410 genotyped donors of the cohort, an average of about 240,000 unique TCR beta nucleotide sequences were sequenced per donor, 15% to 20% of them non-productive. HLA typing covered class I and class II loci at four-digit resolution. To study patterns of TCR occurrence, a later analysis re-analyzed previously published TCR beta repertoires from hundreds of donors and added high-resolution HLA genotyping. All discovery cohort repertoires had been generated using a single sequencing platform. High-throughput TCR immunosequencing, statistical association of individual TCRs with disease status, and machine learning were combined to predict cytomegalovirus infection status. To decide whether each TCR beta V gene segment behaved as functional or pseudogenic, an earlier analysis of some 600 of the donors relied on high-throughput TCR beta sequencing. Of the 350 to 400 genotyped donors, 65% to 90% fell in the genetic ancestry cluster associated with self-reported Caucasian donors. Typing coverage differed by locus: A, B, C, DRB1 and DQB1 were typed in roughly 620-640 donors, DQA1 in about 500, DPA1 in approximately 610, and DPB1 in 400 to 490. Along with the roughly 670-subject first cohort, a separate validation cohort of over a hundred different subjects was used. Approximately 300 gigabases of sequencing data and 70 million to 100 million unique TCR sequences made up an early release that covered roughly 670 HLA-typed donors. The paper as a whole reports these results and caveats: In a later genetic analysis, fewer N-insertions in productive TCRs were reported among donors in an Asian-associated ancestry cluster than the roughly 700-donor mean. The classifier was reported to diagnose cytomegalovirus status with high specificity and sensitivity in both the original cohort and the validation cohort. A later analysis found that HLA-associated TCR beta chains were more clonally expanded and had lower generation probabilities than equally common non-associated chains. A later analysis associated 16,951 TCR beta sequences with specific HLA alleles at a false discovery rate of 0.05. Roughly uniform sequencing depth across donors was assumed in presence/absence analyses, although this assumption may not hold. A further reported finding was that TCR beta sequences accurately predicted the HLA-A and HLA-B alleles for most subjects in the first cohort. In this cohort, only TCR beta chains were sequenced, and detectable features were limited by the absence of alpha or paired-chain data. A total of fewer than 200 TCR beta chains were listed by the study as associated with cytomegalovirus. In vitro tests confirmed that a few of the cytomegalovirus-associated TCR beta chains recognize cytomegalovirus antigens. Because counts were too low, about 18 rarely observed V segments, including chromosome 9 orphons, were left out of the earlier analysis of about 620 of the donors. Several of the top co-occurrence clusters appeared to be linked to parvovirus B19, influenza, CMV and Epstein-Barr virus, according to a later analysis. When HLA alleles, especially DR and DQ, strongly co-occurred, TCR associations were difficult to assign to individual alleles. According to a later analysis, TCR association rates differed among HLA loci, with DRB1 alleles showing the most associated TCRs and HLA-C alleles showing the fewest. Most CMV-associated TCR beta chains appeared to be HLA-restricted in a later analysis, and the HLA associations seemed to be driven largely by CMV exposure. The authors suggested that the approach could potentially be extended to other disease states and immunological phenotypes. A cluster of highly shared sequence variants was judged likely to represent a technical artifact of the sequencing pipeline. Immune exposure information for the cohort was limited to CMV serostatus. Because HLA typing was missing for some donors at each locus, association tests included only the typed subset. Most TCR sequences were seen in very few donors, while some public TCRs were found in many individuals. In an earlier analysis of some 550 of the donors, most TCR beta V segments were observed in productive rearrangements about 87% or about 30% of the time, broadly matching IMGT annotations. Correlated functional status among segregating V segments might reflect linkage disequilibrium, but an unknown experimental factor could not be ruled out. V-gene and J-gene trimming of TCR beta chains was associated with a missense DCLRE1C variant in a later genetic analysis, and the association was replicated in an independent cohort. Some IMGT-functional V segments, including TRBV6-2 and TRBV6-3, could not be told apart with the 87-base-pair reads, so those segments were excluded.

As for this clone: Its target antigen remains unknown. No clone much larger than this one lies a single base away; base qualities are absent.

The receptor library was made with the immunoSEQ multiplex PCR assay. For the multiplex PCR, a mixture combining 60 forward primers for TCR Vbeta segments and 13 reverse primers for TCR Jbeta segments was used. Amplification of the CDR3 region of rearranged TCR beta genes was performed with a multiplex PCR assay on genomic DNA. The amplified TCR beta libraries were sequenced on the Illumina HiSeq System as 87-base-pair reads. The original methods were these. In a later analysis, some 80 million unique TCR beta chains were counted across the 666 repertoires, and some 10 million of these chains were shared by at least two donors. A nearest-neighbor algorithm error-corrected the raw reads and collapsed the reads into unique sequences, merging closely related sequences to remove PCR and sequencing errors. Alignment of CDR3 sequences to IMGT reference sequences was used to assign V, D and J gene segments. For a sequence to be retained, a match of at least six nucleotides to both a V gene segment and a J gene segment was required. Rearrangements were called productive when the CDR3 lacked stop codons and stayed in frame with V and J; all others were non-productive. CDR3 was defined according to IMGT convention as the region running from the second conserved V-encoded cysteine to the conserved J-encoded phenylalanine. The earlier analysis of a few hundred of the donors excluded sequences that lacked an unambiguous match to a single V gene segment. In an earlier analysis of 587 of the donors, a V segment was called functional when productive rearrangements were above 56.7%, and segregating when the standard deviation between donors exceeded 5%. A statistical classification framework was developed to diagnose cytomegalovirus status using the catalog of TCR beta chain sequences. A later analysis assigned V and J genes by comparing TCR nucleotide sequences with IMGT/GENE-DB human TR gene sequences. A later analysis assigned CDR3 sequences and most-parsimonious VDJ recombination scenarios with the TCRdist pipeline. In a later analysis, every TCR beta chain was defined by the combination of its CDR3 amino acid sequence and its V-gene family, and reads without a unique V-gene family were dropped. In a later analysis, fewer than 600 highly shared, low-generation-probability nucleotide sequences were removed to address suspected cross-contamination and a sequencing artifact. In a later analysis, a clonal expansion index was calculated for each public chain from normalized within-repertoire ranks of inferred template counts. A later analysis computed generation probabilities with a VDJ recombination model fitted to out-of-frame rearrangements, and checked the results against IGoR. A later analysis scored TCR-TCR, TCR-HLA and TCR-CMV co-occurrence with hypergeometric tests, applying a repertoire-size bias correction to TCR pairs. A later analysis estimated false discovery rates by permuting HLA or CMV assignments 20 times. In a later analysis, co-occurring TCRs were grouped using DBSCAN, and TCRdist sequence similarity was added for clustering within HLA-allele-positive subsets. Repertoires with fewer than 30,000 or more than 120,000 public chains were left out of co-occurrence clustering, as were about 5 repertoires with anomalous nucleotide sharing. As stored in TCRdb, this immuneACCESS dataset retains in-frame rearrangements with V and J assigned. A fraction of the clones does not appear; measured against another copy, unresolved V genes explain less than half of the discrepancy, and the remainder lacks a known reason. The D gene and trimming were derived from the DNA, and the V and J assignments and clone size from that table. The sample profile shows 130,000 to 150,000 clones; 75% to 80% of them were found once. The ten most abundant clones make up approximately 5% of the sample.

CDR1 and CDR2, per the germline V gene, are KGHSH and LQKENI. V and J are truncated by 3 bases and 3 bases respectively, leaving an intervening sequence of 20 bases. The cysteine opens and the phenylalanine closes a CDR3 of 17 amino acids. The kept DNA is CDR3 alone, 51 bases in frame from the first base. In total, 600 or so healthy bone marrow donors made up the cohort. At the time of sampling, all cohort members were nominally healthy, though unrecorded immune exposures were likely present. The donor tested CMV seronegative and was one of the 352 seronegative cohort members. Every donor gave a peripheral blood sample, and the peripheral blood mononuclear cells from that sample were used for TCR beta sequencing. Genomic DNA was extracted from the blood cell samples with the Qiagen DNeasy Blood Extraction Kit.

This sequence uses TRBV18 and TRBJ1-1, with the D gene not confidently named. The specimen was PBMCs. The source of this sequence is a woman in her forties or fifties in good health and CMV-seronegative. CDR3 reads: CASSPTRGGREDTEAFF. The nucleotide sequence is TGTGCCAGCTCACCCACACGAGGAGGAAGGGAGGACACTGAAGCTTTCTTT.